A selection of T cell receptor beta chains follows, all from one sample in a study of Ad26.COV2.S vaccination and SARS-CoV-2 variants. TCRdb's copy holds only in-frame clones and misses some; the assay was immunoSEQ multiplex PCR. This table has roughly 380,000 clones, approximately 81% appearing once. Source: peripheral blood, taken in a trial of Ad26.COV2.S vaccine versus placebo. The receptors shown here come from a person aged 18-65 years who received the Ad26.COV2.S COVID-19 vaccine or a placebo. The CDR3 runs from the conserved cysteine through the conserved F or W. The D gene is left open where the match is weak. The size field is filled for only some rows; it gives once, few, many or a size class.

clone_size: NA; v_call: TRBV6-6; d_call: NA; j_call: TRBJ1-6; cdr3_aa: CASGRGSDRYNSPLHF; cdr3_nt: TGTGCCAGCGGAAGGGGGTCGGACCGCTATAATTCACCCCTCCACTTT
clone_size: NA; v_call: TRBV3-1/TRBV3-2; d_call: TRBD1; j_call: TRBJ2-3; cdr3_aa: CASSQLGQDFTDTQYF; cdr3_nt: TGTGCCAGCAGCCAATTGGGACAGGATTTCACAGATACGCAGTATTTT
clone_size: few; v_call: TRBV11-2; d_call: TRBD1; j_call: TRBJ1-2; cdr3_aa: CASSLFGDRGRYYGYTF; cdr3_nt: TGTGCCAGCAGCTTATTTGGTGACAGGGGGCGATACTATGGCTACACCTTC
clone_size: NA; v_call: TRBV4-3; d_call: TRBD1; j_call: TRBJ1-2; cdr3_aa: CASSQDMWDRVGYTF; cdr3_nt: TGCGCCAGCAGCCAAGATATGTGGGACAGGGTCGGCTACACCTTC
clone_size: NA; v_call: TRBV2; d_call: TRBD2; j_call: TRBJ2-3; cdr3_aa: CASRVAGGLSDTQYF; cdr3_nt: TGTGCCAGCAGGGTTGCGGGGGGGCTTTCAGATACGCAGTATTTT
clone_size: NA; v_call: TRBV6-2/TRBV6-3; d_call: TRBD1; j_call: TRBJ2-4; cdr3_aa: CASSPGGWNIQYF; cdr3_nt: TGTGCCAGCAGCCCAGGGGGCTGGAACATTCAGTACTTC
clone_size: NA; v_call: TRBV10-3; d_call: NA; j_call: TRBJ2-4; cdr3_aa: CAILCRGVKNIQYF; cdr3_nt: TGTGCCATTCTGTGCCGAGGGGTCAAAAACATTCAGTACTTC
clone_size: few; v_call: TRBV5-6; d_call: NA; j_call: TRBJ1-6; cdr3_aa: CASSLEGLAYNSPLHF; cdr3_nt: TGTGCCAGCAGCTTGGAAGGGTTAGCGTATAATTCACCCCTCCACTTT
clone_size: NA; v_call: TRBV28; d_call: NA; j_call: TRBJ2-2; cdr3_aa: CASSLLGRGELFF; cdr3_nt: TGTGCCAGCAGTTTACTGGGGCGCGGGGAGCTGTTTTTT
clone_size: NA; v_call: TRBV15; d_call: NA; j_call: TRBJ1-5; cdr3_aa: CATSRDPHQPQHF; cdr3_nt: TGTGCCACCAGCAGAGACCCGCATCAGCCCCAGCATTTT
clone_size: NA; v_call: TRBV2; d_call: NA; j_call: TRBJ2-5; cdr3_aa: CASSRGSGGVQETQYF; cdr3_nt: TGTGCCAGCAGTCGGGGTTCCGGGGGAGTACAAGAGACCCAGTACTTC
clone_size: NA; v_call: TRBV24-1; d_call: NA; j_call: TRBJ2-2; cdr3_aa: CATKGGTGELFF; cdr3_nt: TGTGCCACGAAGGGTGGAACCGGGGAGCTGTTTTTT
clone_size: NA; v_call: TRBV18; d_call: NA; j_call: TRBJ1-6; cdr3_aa: CASSPTRDIHNSPLHF; cdr3_nt: TGTGCCAGCTCACCAACCCGGGACATCCATAATTCACCCCTCCACTTT
clone_size: NA; v_call: TRBV30; d_call: NA; j_call: TRBJ1-5; cdr3_aa: CAWSAEGVSQPQHF; cdr3_nt: TGTGCCTGGAGTGCAGAGGGGGTATCTCAGCCCCAGCATTTT
clone_size: NA; v_call: TRBV19; d_call: TRBD1; j_call: TRBJ2-7; cdr3_aa: CASSIEGTASYEQYF; cdr3_nt: TGTGCCAGTAGTATAGAGGGGACAGCATCCTACGAGCAGTACTTC
clone_size: NA; v_call: TRBV25-1; d_call: NA; j_call: TRBJ2-7; cdr3_aa: CASSYGGGTGEQYF; cdr3_nt: TGTGCCAGCAGTTATGGAGGGGGTACGGGCGAGCAGTACTTC
clone_size: once; v_call: TRBV24-1; d_call: NA; j_call: TRBJ2-3; cdr3_aa: CATGTSSTDTQYF; cdr3_nt: TGTGCCACCGGGACATCTAGCACAGATACGCAGTATTTT
clone_size: NA; v_call: TRBV15; d_call: TRBD1; j_call: TRBJ2-1; cdr3_aa: CATSRGQGAINEQFF; cdr3_nt: TGTGCCACCAGCAGAGGGCAGGGGGCGATCAATGAGCAGTTCTTC
clone_size: few; v_call: TRBV7-9; d_call: TRBD1; j_call: TRBJ1-4; cdr3_aa: CASSSWDRNEKLFF; cdr3_nt: TGTGCCAGCAGCTCCTGGGACAGGAATGAAAAACTGTTTTTT
clone_size: NA; v_call: TRBV2; d_call: TRBD2; j_call: TRBJ2-1; cdr3_aa: CASGGLADNEQFF; cdr3_nt: TGTGCCAGCGGCGGACTAGCGGACAATGAGCAGTTCTTC
clone_size: NA; v_call: TRBV9; d_call: TRBD2; j_call: TRBJ2-2; cdr3_aa: CASSASGRLKGSGELFF; cdr3_nt: TGTGCCAGCAGCGCCAGCGGGAGGCTAAAAGGGTCCGGGGAGCTGTTTTTT
clone_size: NA; v_call: TRBV25-1; d_call: NA; j_call: TRBJ2-7; cdr3_aa: CASSDNGGRWRGTYEQYF; cdr3_nt: TGTGCCAGCAGTGATAATGGGGGTCGGTGGAGGGGTACCTACGAGCAGTACTTC
clone_size: NA; v_call: TRBV2; d_call: NA; j_call: TRBJ1-4; cdr3_aa: CASSEKTTNEKLFF; cdr3_nt: TGTGCCAGCAGTGAGAAAACAACTAATGAAAAACTGTTTTTT
clone_size: NA; v_call: TRBV3-1/TRBV3-2; d_call: TRBD1; j_call: TRBJ1-2; cdr3_aa: CASSRDEGQGLDGYTF; cdr3_nt: TGTGCCAGCAGCCGAGACGAGGGACAGGGCCTCGACGGCTACACCTTC
clone_size: NA; v_call: TRBV28; d_call: TRBD2; j_call: TRBJ2-3; cdr3_aa: CASSSVVLAGGPWADTQYF; cdr3_nt: TGTGCCAGCAGTTCAGTGGTGCTAGCGGGAGGGCCTTGGGCAGATACGCAGTATTTT